Listed here are 8 T cell receptor beta chains from one sample, sequenced in a study of blood T cell repertoires in COVID-19. Data came from immunoSEQ multiplex PCR; TCRdb stores just in-frame clones and leaves some out. The sample shows approximately 110,000 clones, roughly 82% of them seen only once. The specimen sequenced was peripheral blood. These receptors all come from a human donor in a cohort sampled during active COVID-19.

The chain joins TRBV11-2 to TRBJ1-4, with D maybe TRBD1 (5 bases). CDR1 and CDR2 from the germline V gene are SGHAT and FQNNGV. The CDR3 consists of 15 residues. The V end lost 3 bases, the J end lost 7 bases, and 15 bases lay between the germline ends. Here the CDR3 DNA reads TGTGCCAGCAGCTTGACCGGGGGAAGAGGTGAAAAACTGTTTTTT. Its translation is CASSLTGGRGEKLFF.

The V and J genes are TRBV27 and TRBJ2-4, with D possibly matching TRBD2 (6 bases). The germline V gene has CDR1 MNHEY and CDR2 SMNVEV (reference sequence). V lost 9 bases and J 0 bases, leaving 15 bases between the germline ends. The CDR3 totals 15 residues. The CDR3 reads CARTARGLAKNIQYF. CDR3 nucleotides: TGTGCCAGGACGGCCCGGGGGTTAGCCAAAAACATTCAGTACTTC.

This sequence joins TRBV5-1 and TRBJ2-1, with TRBD2 identical over 13 bases. V lost 4 bases, J lost 10 bases, and 8 bases stayed unmatched. CDR3 length: 15 residues. CDR1 SGHRS and CDR2 YFSETQ come from the germline V gene. The CDR3 region is CASSPGLAGPLEQFF. The CDR3, as DNA: TGCGCCAGCAGCCCGGGACTAGCGGGGCCCTTGGAGCAGTTCTTC.

The chain carries TRBV6-4 and TRBJ2-2; TRBD1 agrees at 9 bases. V was pared by 8 bases and J by 5 bases, with 15 bases of the junction left unmatched. Per germline, CDR1 MRHNA and CDR2 SNTAGT. The CDR3 totals 17 residues. CDR3 amino acids: CASARWDRVLNTGELFF. CDR3 sequence (DNA): TGTGCCAGCGCCCGGTGGGACAGGGTTTTGAATACCGGGGAGCTGTTTTTT.

The V gene is TRBV19, the J gene TRBJ2-7; 15 nucleotides align to TRBD2. V trimming: 5 bases; J trimming: 6 bases; junction bases outside the gene matches: 11. CDR3 length equals 17 residues. The germline gives CDR1 LNHDA, CDR2 SQIVND (reference sequence). The CDR3 DNA sequence: TGTGCCAGTAGTGCTGGGACTAGCGGGAGGCTGATCGGCGAGCAGTACTTC. Translating gives CASSAGTSGRLIGEQYF.

This chain uses TRBV9 with TRBJ1-5; 7 bases agree with TRBD1. From germline, CDR1 is SGDLS and CDR2 YYNGEE. V lost 4 bases to trimming and J lost 7 bases; unmatched junction nucleotides: 11. The CDR3 sequence is 15 residues long. This CDR3 reads CASSPEDRPGQPQHF. The CDR3 nucleotides are TGTGCCAGCAGCCCTGAGGACAGGCCCGGGCAGCCCCAGCATTTT.

This chain joins TRBV5-1 and TRBJ2-1; the D is unclear. V dropped 6 bases and J dropped 4 bases, with 14 bases sitting between them. CDR3 size: 14 residues. The germline gives CDR1 SGHRS, CDR2 YFSETQ. CDR3 DNA sequence: TGCGCCAGCACCCTAAGTGGTGATTACAATGAGCAGTTCTTC. This encodes CASTLSGDYNEQFF.

The V call is TRBV18, the J call TRBJ1-6; no clear D. V was shortened by 2 bases and J by 7 bases, with 6 bases between the two germline ends. CDR1 and CDR2 (germline): KGHSH, LQKENI. The CDR3 spans 13 residues. This chain's CDR3 is CASSPVENSPLHF. Written as DNA, the CDR3 is TGTGCCAGCTCACCAGTAGAGAATTCACCCCTCCACTTT.